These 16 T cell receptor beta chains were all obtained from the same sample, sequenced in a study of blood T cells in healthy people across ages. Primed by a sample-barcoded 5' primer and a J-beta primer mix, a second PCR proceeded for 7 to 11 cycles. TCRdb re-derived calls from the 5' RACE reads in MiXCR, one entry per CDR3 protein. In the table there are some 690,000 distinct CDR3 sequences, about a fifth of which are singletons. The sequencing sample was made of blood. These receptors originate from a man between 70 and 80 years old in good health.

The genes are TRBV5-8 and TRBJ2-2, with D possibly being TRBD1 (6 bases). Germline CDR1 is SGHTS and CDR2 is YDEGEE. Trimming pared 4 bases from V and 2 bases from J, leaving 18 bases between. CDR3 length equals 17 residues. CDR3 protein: CASSRTGLRGNTGELFF. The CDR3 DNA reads TGTGCCAGCAGCCGAACAGGGTTACGGGGTAACACCGGGGAGCTGTTTTTT. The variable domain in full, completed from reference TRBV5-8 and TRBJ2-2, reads EAGVTQSPTHLIKTRGQQATLRCSPISGHTSVYWYQQALGLGLQFLLWYDEGEERNRGNFPPRFSGRQFPNYSSELNVNALELEDSALYLCASSRTGLRGNTGELFFGEGSRLTVL.

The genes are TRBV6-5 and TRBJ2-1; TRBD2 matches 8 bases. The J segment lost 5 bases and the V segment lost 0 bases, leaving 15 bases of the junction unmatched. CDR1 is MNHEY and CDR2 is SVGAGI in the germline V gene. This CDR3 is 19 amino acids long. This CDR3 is CASSYSARTSRSRDNEQFF. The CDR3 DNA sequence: TGTGCCAGCAGTTACTCCGCCCGGACTAGCAGGAGTCGGGACAATGAGCAGTTCTTC.

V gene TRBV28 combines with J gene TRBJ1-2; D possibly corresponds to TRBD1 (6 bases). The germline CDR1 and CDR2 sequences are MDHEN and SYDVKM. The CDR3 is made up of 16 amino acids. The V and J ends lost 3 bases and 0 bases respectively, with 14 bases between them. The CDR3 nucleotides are TGTGCCAGCAGTTTTTTCCCGGACAGAGCTAACTATGGCTACACCTTC. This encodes CASSFFPDRANYGYTF.

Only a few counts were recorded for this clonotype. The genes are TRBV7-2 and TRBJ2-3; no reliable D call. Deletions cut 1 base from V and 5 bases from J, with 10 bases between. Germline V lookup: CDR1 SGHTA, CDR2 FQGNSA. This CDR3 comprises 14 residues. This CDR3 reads CASSLGNSGDTQYF. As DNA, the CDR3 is TGTGCCAGCAGCTTAGGGAATTCGGGAGATACGCAGTATTTT.

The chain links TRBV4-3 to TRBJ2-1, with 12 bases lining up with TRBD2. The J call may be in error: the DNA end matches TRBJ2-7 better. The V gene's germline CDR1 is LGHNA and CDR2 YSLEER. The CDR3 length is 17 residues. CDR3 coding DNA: TGCGCCAGCAGCCAAGCTCAACTAGCGGGAGGAACCTACGAGCAGTACGTC. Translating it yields CASSQAQLAGGTYEQYV.

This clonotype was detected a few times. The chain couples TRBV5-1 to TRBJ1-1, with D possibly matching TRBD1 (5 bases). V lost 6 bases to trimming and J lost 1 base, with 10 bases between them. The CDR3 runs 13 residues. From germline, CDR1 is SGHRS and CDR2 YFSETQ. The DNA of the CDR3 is TGCGCCAGCAAGGGGACGGCGAACACTGAAGCTTTCTTT. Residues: CASKGTANTEAFF.

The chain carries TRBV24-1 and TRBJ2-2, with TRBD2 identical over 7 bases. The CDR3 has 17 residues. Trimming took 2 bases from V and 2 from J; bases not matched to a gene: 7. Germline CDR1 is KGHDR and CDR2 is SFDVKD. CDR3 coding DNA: TGTGCCACCAGTGATTACGGCCTAGCGGAAAACACCGGGGAGCTGTTTTTT. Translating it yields CATSDYGLAENTGELFF.

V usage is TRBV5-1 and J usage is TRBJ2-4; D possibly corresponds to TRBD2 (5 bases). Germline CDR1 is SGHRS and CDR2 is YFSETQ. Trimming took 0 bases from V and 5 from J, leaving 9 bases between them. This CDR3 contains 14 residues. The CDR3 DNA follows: TGCGCCAGCAGCTTGGGTATGGGAGAAAACATTCAGTACTTC. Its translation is CASSLGMGENIQYF.

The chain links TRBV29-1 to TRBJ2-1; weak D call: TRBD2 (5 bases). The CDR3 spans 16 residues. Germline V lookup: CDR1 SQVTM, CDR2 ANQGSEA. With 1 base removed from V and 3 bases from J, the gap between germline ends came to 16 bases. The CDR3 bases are TGCAGCGTTGAAGTGCCGGGGAAGGCCCTCTACAATGAGCAGTTCTTC. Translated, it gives CSVEVPGKALYNEQFF.

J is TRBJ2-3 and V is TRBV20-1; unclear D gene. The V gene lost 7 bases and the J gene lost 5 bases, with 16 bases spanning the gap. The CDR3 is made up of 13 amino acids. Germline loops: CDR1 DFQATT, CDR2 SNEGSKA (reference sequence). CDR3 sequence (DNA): TGCAGTGAGTACCGATTCTTAGGAGATACGCAGTATTTT. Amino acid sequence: CSEYRFLGDTQYF.

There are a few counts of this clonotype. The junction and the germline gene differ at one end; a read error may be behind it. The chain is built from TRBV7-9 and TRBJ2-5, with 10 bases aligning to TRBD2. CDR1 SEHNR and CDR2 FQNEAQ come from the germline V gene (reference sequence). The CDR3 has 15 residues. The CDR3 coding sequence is TGTGCCAGCAGCCAGCGGGAGGGCCTTAAAGAGATCCAGTACTTC. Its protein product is CASSQREGLKEIQYF.

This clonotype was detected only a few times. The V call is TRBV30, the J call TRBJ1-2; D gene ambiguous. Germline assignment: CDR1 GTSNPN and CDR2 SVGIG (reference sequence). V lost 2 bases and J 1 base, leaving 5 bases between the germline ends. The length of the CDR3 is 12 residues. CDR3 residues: CAWSNRNYGYTF. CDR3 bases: TGTGCCTGGAGTAACCGTAACTATGGCTACACCTTC.

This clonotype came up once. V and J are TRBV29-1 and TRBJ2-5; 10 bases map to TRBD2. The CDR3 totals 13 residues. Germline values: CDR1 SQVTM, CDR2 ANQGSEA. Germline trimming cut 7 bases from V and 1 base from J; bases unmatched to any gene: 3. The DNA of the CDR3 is TGCAGCGGACTAGCGGGCCCCCAAGAGACCCAGTACTTC. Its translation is CSGLAGPQETQYF.

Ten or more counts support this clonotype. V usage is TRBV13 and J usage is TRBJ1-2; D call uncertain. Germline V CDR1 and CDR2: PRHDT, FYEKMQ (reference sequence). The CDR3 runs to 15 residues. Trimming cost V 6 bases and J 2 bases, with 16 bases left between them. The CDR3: CASSPSTTGNYGYTF. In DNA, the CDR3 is TGTGCCAGCAGTCCCTCCACTACTGGGAACTATGGCTACACCTTC.

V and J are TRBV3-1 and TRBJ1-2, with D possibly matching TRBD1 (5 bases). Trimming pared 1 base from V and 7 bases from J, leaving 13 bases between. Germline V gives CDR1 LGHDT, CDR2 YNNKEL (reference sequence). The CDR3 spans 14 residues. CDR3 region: CASSQGIWDGGYTF. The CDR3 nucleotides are TGTGCCAGCAGCCAAGGAATTTGGGACGGTGGCTACACCTTC.

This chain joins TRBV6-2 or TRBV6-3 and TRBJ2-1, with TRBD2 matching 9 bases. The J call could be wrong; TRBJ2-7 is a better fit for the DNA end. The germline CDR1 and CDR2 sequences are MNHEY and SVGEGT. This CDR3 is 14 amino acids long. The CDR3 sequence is CASKFSGRRDEQYV. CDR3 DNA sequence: TGTGCCAGCAAGTTTAGCGGGAGACGAGACGAGCAGTACGTC.